Listed below are T cell receptor beta chains from one sample, sequenced in a study of CD4 T cells in relation to SARS-CoV-2 and coronaviruses. Profiling relied on immunoSEQ multiplex PCR, and the TCRdb table lists in-frame clones only, not all of them. The sample has some 68,000 clones, over 90% seen once. The sequenced material came from naive CD4+ T cells from PBMCs. These receptors all stem from a human donor in good health. CDR3s include the opening cysteine and the closing phenylalanine or tryptophan. Fields, in order: J gene, V gene, clone size, D gene, CDR3 DNA, CDR3 protein. The D gene is left open where the match is weak. Size tells how often a clone was seen (once, few, many) or the class of an expanded clone, and some rows leave it out.

J: TRBJ1-4
V: TRBV19
size: -
D: TRBD1
DNA: TGTGCCAGTAGTCCCCAGGGGGGGGCAGGAGCAACTAATGAAAAACTGTTTTTT
CDR3: CASSPQGGAGATNEKLFF

J: TRBJ2-7
V: TRBV19
size: -
D: TRBD1
DNA: TGTGCCAGTAGTACCCGGGGGCAGGGGGCGAACGACACTAACTTC
CDR3: CASSTRGQGANDTNF

J: TRBJ2-7
V: TRBV19
size: -
D: TRBD2
DNA: TGTGCCAGTAGTATGCGGCGGGAGGGCCGCGAGCAGTACTTC
CDR3: CASSMRREGREQYF

J: TRBJ1-3
V: TRBV28
size: -
D: -
DNA: TGTGCCAGCAGCCCCACAGGGTCTTCAGGAAACACCATATATTTT
CDR3: CASSPTGSSGNTIYF

J: TRBJ2-5
V: TRBV28
size: -
D: -
DNA: TGTGCCAGCAGTTTAGAGGGGGGGAGGGCCCAGTACTTC
CDR3: CASSLEGGRAQYF

J: TRBJ2-7
V: TRBV7-9
size: -
D: TRBD1
DNA: TGTGCCAGCAGCAGAGGGTGGACAGGGGCCTACGAGCAGTACTTC
CDR3: CASSRGWTGAYEQYF

J: TRBJ2-1
V: TRBV5-1
size: -
D: TRBD1
DNA: TGCGCCAGCAGCAATCCGGGACAGGTCCCCCATGAGCAGTTCTTC
CDR3: CASSNPGQVPHEQFF

J: TRBJ1-5
V: TRBV29-1
size: -
D: -
DNA: TGCAGCGTTGCCGCCACGTCTGTAAATCAGCCCCAGCATTTT
CDR3: CSVAATSVNQPQHF

J: TRBJ1-4
V: TRBV5-4
size: -
D: -
DNA: TGTGCCAGCAGCTTGGCACCGACGAGGAATGAAAAACTGTTTTTT
CDR3: CASSLAPTRNEKLFF

J: TRBJ1-5
V: TRBV7-9
size: -
D: -
DNA: TGTGCCAGCAGCCCCCGGAGCGGTCAGCCCCAGCATTTT
CDR3: CASSPRSGQPQHF

J: TRBJ1-4
V: TRBV6-5
size: once
D: -
DNA: TGTGCCAGCAGTTCCAGGACGGCAACTAATGAAAAACTGTTTTTT
CDR3: CASSSRTATNEKLFF

J: TRBJ2-3
V: TRBV11-2
size: -
D: TRBD1
DNA: TGTGCCAGCAGTAGGACAGGGACTAGCACAGATACGCAGTATTTT
CDR3: CASSRTGTSTDTQYF

J: TRBJ1-6
V: TRBV9
size: -
D: TRBD1
DNA: TGTGCCAGCAGCCCTCTGACAGGGGGCCTACCCCTCCACTTT
CDR3: CASSPLTGGLPLHF

J: TRBJ2-5
V: TRBV19
size: -
D: -
DNA: TGTGCCAGTAGTAAACAAGAGACCCAGTACTTC
CDR3: CASSKQETQYF

J: TRBJ2-7
V: TRBV28
size: -
D: TRBD1
DNA: TGTGCCAGCCAACAGGGGGCCCAACTTTACGAGCAGTACTTC
CDR3: CASQQGAQLYEQYF

J: TRBJ1-5
V: TRBV28
size: -
D: TRBD1
DNA: TGTGCCAGCAGCCCGGGACAGCTCCCCGGCAATCAGCCCCAGCATTTT
CDR3: CASSPGQLPGNQPQHF

J: TRBJ1-2
V: TRBV28
size: -
D: TRBD1
DNA: TGTGCCAGCAGTCGACAGGGGGCTAACTATGGCTACACCTTC
CDR3: CASSRQGANYGYTF

J: TRBJ2-5
V: TRBV10-3
size: -
D: -
DNA: TGTGCCATCAGTGAACCTCAGCAAGAGACCCAGTACTTC
CDR3: CAISEPQQETQYF

J: TRBJ2-1
V: TRBV5-1
size: -
D: -
DNA: TGCGCCAGCAGCTTGGCGTCTAGCCACAATGAGCAGTTCTTC
CDR3: CASSLASSHNEQFF

J: TRBJ1-5
V: TRBV27
size: -
D: TRBD1
DNA: TGTGCCAGCAGTCCCCGGACAGGACTGTTAGGGCCCCAGCATTTT
CDR3: CASSPRTGLLGPQHF

J: TRBJ1-5
V: TRBV11-2
size: -
D: TRBD1
DNA: TGTGCCAGCAGCTTAGATCCGCCAGGGGGGTATAGCAATCAGCCCCAGCATTTT
CDR3: CASSLDPPGGYSNQPQHF

J: TRBJ1-1
V: TRBV7-9
size: -
D: -
DNA: TGTGCCAGCAGCTTAGGGGAGACCTGGAGGGACACTGAAGCTTTCTTT
CDR3: CASSLGETWRDTEAFF

J: TRBJ2-3
V: TRBV18
size: -
D: -
DNA: TGTGCCAGCTCACCGGGCCGAAGCGAGTATGATACGCAGTATTTT
CDR3: CASSPGRSEYDTQYF

J: TRBJ2-5
V: TRBV27
size: -
D: TRBD2
DNA: TGTGCCAGCAGTTCCCGGGGGAGGGGGACCCAGTACTTC
CDR3: CASSSRGRGTQYF

J: TRBJ1-5
V: TRBV24-1
size: -
D: -
DNA: TGTGCCACCGGGCAGTGGGGTGAGCCCCAGCATTTT
CDR3: CATGQWGEPQHF

J: TRBJ2-5
V: TRBV5-1
size: -
D: -
DNA: TGCGCCAGCAGCATAACAGCCTCCCCAGGGGCGGATGAGACCCAGTACTTC
CDR3: CASSITASPGADETQYF

J: TRBJ1-5
V: TRBV19
size: -
D: -
DNA: TGTGCCAGTAGAAACAGGGGCAATCAGCCCCAGCATTTT
CDR3: CASRNRGNQPQHF

J: TRBJ1-6
V: TRBV28
size: -
D: TRBD1
DNA: TGTGCCAGCAGTTCACCGGGAGGGACAGCCTATAATTCACCCCTCCACTTT
CDR3: CASSSPGGTAYNSPLHF

J: TRBJ1-2
V: TRBV30
size: -
D: -
DNA: TGTGCCCGCTCAGGGAATCAGGATAGGGACTATGGCTACACCTTC
CDR3: CARSGNQDRDYGYTF

J: TRBJ1-5
V: TRBV3-1/TRBV3-2
size: -
D: -
DNA: TGTGCCAGCAGCCAAGGTGGCGGGCAGCCCCAGCATTTT
CDR3: CASSQGGGQPQHF

J: TRBJ2-1
V: TRBV11-2
size: -
D: -
DNA: TGTGCCAGCAGCATCAGGCTCTCCTACAATGAGCAGTTCTTC
CDR3: CASSIRLSYNEQFF

J: TRBJ2-1
V: TRBV5-5
size: -
D: -
DNA: TGTGCCAGCAGCCCCCAGATGGCGGGGGCCGGTATCTTC
CDR3: CASSPQMAGAGIF

J: TRBJ1-2
V: TRBV19
size: -
D: TRBD1
DNA: TGTGCCAGTAGGACCACAGGGGACAGGGGTGGCTACACCTTC
CDR3: CASRTTGDRGGYTF